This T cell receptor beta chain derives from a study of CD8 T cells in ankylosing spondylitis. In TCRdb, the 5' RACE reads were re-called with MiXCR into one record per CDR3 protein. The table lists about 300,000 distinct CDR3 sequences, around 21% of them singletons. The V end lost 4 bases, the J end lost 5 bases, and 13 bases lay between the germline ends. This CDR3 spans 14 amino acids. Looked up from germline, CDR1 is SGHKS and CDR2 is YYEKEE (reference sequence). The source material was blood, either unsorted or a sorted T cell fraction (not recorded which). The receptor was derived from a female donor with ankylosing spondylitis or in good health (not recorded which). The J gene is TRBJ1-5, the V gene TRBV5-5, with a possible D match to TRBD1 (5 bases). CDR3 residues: CASSDQGGYQPQHF. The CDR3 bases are TGTGCCAGCAGCGATCAGGGTGGGTATCAGCCCCAGCATTTT.